This T cell receptor beta chain was identified in a study of CD8 T cells in Susac syndrome. The CDR3 runs to 16 residues. Trimming cost V 1 base and J 2 bases, with 15 bases left between them. The germline V gene encodes CDR1 SGDLS and CDR2 YYNGEE. From blood CD8+ and CD4+ T cells, TCR beta sequences were generated. RNA in amounts of roughly 0.45 to 1 ug was reverse transcribed with random hexamers. Amplification of TCR beta CDR3 across 54 Vbeta and 13 Jbeta was performed with immunoSEQ multiplex PCR. TCRdb used MiXCR to reprocess the immunoSEQ multiplex PCR reads, holding one entry per CDR3 protein. Of 150,000 to 250,000 distinct CDR3 sequences listed, around 96% are singletons.

The receptor was derived from a human donor with multiple sclerosis. Source material: CD4+ T cells from PBMCs. This chain joins TRBV9 and TRBJ2-5; D might be TRBD2 (6 bases). The CDR3 reads CASSVSRAGWQETQYF. In DNA, the CDR3 is TGTGCCAGCAGCGTATCCCGGGCGGGGTGGCAAGAGACCCAGTACTTC.